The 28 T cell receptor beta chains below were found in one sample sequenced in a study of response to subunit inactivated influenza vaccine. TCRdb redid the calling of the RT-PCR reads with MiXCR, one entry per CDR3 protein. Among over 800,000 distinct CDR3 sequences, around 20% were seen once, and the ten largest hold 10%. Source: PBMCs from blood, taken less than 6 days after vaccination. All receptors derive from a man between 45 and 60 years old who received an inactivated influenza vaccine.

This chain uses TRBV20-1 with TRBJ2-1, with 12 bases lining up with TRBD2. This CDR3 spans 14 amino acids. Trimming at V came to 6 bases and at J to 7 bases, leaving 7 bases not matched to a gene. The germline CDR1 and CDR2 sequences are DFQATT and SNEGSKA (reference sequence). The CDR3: CSATPGTSGNEQFF. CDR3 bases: TGCAGTGCCACCCCCGGGACTAGCGGGAATGAGCAGTTCTTC.

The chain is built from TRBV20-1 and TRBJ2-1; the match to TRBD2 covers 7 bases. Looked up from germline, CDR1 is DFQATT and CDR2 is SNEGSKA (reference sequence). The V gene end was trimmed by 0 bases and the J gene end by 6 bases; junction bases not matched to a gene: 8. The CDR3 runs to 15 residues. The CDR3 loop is CSARDRSGEVNEQFF. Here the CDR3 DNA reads TGCAGTGCTAGAGATCGCAGCGGGGAGGTCAATGAGCAGTTCTTC.

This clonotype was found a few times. In DNA, the CDR3 is TGCGCCAGCAGCTTTCAGGAAGGGCTCGGAGAGACCCAGTACTTC. This encodes CASSFQEGLGETQYF. V gene TRBV5-1 combines with J gene TRBJ2-5; no firm D call. CDR1 is SGHRS and CDR2 is YFSETQ in the germline V gene. This CDR3 region has 15 residues. Trimming pared 2 bases from V and 4 bases from J, leaving 15 bases between.

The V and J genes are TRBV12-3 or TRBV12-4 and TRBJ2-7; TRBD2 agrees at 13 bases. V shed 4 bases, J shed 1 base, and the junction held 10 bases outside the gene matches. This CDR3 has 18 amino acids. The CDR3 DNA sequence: TGTGCCAGCAGTTCCTCCGTCCCGGGACTAGCGGGATCCTACGAGCAGTACTTC. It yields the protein CASSSSVPGLAGSYEQYF.

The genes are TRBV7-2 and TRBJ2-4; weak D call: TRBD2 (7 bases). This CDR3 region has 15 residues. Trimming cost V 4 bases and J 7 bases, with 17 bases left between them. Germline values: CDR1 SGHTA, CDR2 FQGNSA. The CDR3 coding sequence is TGTGCCAGCAGCTACCAAGGGGGGGCCGAGAACATTCAGTACTTC. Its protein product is CASSYQGGAENIQYF. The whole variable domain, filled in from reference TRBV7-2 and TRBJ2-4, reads GAGVSQSPSNKVTEKGKDVELRCDPISGHTALYWYRQSLGQGLEFLIYFQGNSAPDKSGLPSDRFSAERTGGSVSTLTIQRTQQEDSAVYLCASSYQGGAENIQYFGAGTRLSVL.

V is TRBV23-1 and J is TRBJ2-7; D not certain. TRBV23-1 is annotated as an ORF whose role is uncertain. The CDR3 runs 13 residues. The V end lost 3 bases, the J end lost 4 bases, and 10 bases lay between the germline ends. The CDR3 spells CASSHPRPYEQYF. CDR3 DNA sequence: TGCGCCAGCAGTCATCCCCGACCTTACGAGCAGTACTTC.

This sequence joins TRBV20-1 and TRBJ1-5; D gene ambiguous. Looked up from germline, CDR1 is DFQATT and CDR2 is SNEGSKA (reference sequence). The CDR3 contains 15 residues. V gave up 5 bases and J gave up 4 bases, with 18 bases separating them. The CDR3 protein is CSALQTDLLNQPQHF. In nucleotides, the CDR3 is TGCAGTGCTCTTCAGACGGACCTTCTTAATCAGCCCCAGCATTTT.

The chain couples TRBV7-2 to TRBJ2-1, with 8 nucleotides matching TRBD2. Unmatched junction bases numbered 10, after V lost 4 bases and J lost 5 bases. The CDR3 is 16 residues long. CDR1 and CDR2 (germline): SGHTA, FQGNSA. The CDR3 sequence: CASSSRTSRRHNEQFF. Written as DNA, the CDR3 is TGTGCCAGCAGCTCAAGGACTAGCAGGAGGCACAATGAGCAGTTCTTC.

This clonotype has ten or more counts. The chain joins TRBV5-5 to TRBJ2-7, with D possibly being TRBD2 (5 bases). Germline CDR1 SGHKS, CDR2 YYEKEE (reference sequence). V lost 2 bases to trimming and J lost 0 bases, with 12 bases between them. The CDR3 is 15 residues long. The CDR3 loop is CASSLSGFHSYEQYF. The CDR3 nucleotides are TGTGCCAGCAGCTTATCGGGGTTTCACTCCTACGAGCAGTACTTC. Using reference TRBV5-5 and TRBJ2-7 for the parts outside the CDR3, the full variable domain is DAGVTQSPTHLIKTRGQQVTLRCSPISGHKSVSWYQQVLGQGPQFIFQYYEKEERGRGNFPDRFSARQFPNYSSELNVNALLLGDSALYLCASSLSGFHSYEQYFGPGTRLTVT.

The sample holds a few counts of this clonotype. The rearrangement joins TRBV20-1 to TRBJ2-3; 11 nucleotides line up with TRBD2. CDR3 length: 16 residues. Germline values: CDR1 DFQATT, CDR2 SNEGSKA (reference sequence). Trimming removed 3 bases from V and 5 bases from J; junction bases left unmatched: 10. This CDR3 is CSASWGPGTSGDTQYF. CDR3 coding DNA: TGCAGTGCTAGTTGGGGACCCGGGACTAGCGGAGATACGCAGTATTTT.

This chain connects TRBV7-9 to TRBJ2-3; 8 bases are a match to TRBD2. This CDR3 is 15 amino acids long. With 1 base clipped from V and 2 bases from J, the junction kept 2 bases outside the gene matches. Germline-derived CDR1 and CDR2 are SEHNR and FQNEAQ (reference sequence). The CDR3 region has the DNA TGTGCCAGCAGCTTAGAAGCGGGGGCCACAGATACGCAGTATTTT. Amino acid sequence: CASSLEAGATDTQYF.

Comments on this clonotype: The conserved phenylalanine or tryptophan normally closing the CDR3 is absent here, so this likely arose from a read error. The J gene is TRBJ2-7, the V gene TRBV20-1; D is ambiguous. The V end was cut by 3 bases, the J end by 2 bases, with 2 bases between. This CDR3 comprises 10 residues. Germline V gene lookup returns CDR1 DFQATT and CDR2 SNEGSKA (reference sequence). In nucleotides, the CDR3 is TGCAGTGCTAGCACCTACGAGCAGTACTTG. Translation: CSASTYEQYL.

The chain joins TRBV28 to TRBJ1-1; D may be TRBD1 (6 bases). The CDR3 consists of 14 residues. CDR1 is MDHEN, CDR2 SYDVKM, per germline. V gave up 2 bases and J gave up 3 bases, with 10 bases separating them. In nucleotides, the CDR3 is TGTGCCAGCAGTTTAACAGGGATAGACACTGAAGCTTTCTTT. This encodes CASSLTGIDTEAFF.

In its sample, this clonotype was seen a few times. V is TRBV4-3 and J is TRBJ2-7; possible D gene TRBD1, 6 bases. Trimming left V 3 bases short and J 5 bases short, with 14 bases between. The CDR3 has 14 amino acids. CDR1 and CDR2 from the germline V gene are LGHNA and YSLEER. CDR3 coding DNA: TGCGCCAGCAGCCAGGCAATGGGGGCTGACGAGCAGTACTTC. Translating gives CASSQAMGADEQYF.

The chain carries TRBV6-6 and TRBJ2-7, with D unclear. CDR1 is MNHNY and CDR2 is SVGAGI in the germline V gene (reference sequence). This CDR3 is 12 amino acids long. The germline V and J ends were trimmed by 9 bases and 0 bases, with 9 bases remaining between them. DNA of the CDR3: TGTGCCAGTAATAGCCACTCCTACGAGCAGTACTTC. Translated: CASNSHSYEQYF.

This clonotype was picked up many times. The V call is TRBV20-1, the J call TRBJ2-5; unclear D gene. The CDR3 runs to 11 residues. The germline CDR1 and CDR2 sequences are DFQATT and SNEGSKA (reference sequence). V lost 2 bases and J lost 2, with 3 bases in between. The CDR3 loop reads CSARSQETQYF. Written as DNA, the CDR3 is TGCAGTGCTAGATCACAAGAGACCCAGTACTTC.

CDR3 sequence (DNA): TGTGCCACCAGTGACAGGGGGGGGGGGCAGTTCTTC. Residues: CATSDRGGGQFF. The V call is TRBV24-1, the J call TRBJ2-1; D may be TRBD1 or TRBD2 (7 bases each). The V and J ends lost 4 bases and 12 bases respectively, with 12 bases between them. Germline V gives CDR1 KGHDR, CDR2 SFDVKD. The CDR3 length is 12 residues.

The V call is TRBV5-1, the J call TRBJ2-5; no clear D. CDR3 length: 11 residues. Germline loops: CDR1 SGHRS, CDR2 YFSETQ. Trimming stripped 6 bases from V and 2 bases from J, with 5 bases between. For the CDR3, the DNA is TGCGCCAGCACCAAACAAGAGACCCAGTACTTC. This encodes CASTKQETQYF.

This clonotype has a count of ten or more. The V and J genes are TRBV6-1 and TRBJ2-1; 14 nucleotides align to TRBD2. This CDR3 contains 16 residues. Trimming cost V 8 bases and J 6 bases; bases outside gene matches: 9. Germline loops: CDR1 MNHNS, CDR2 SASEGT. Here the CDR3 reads CASGTSGSRGRNEQFF. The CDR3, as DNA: TGTGCCAGCGGGACTAGCGGGAGTAGGGGACGCAATGAGCAGTTCTTC.

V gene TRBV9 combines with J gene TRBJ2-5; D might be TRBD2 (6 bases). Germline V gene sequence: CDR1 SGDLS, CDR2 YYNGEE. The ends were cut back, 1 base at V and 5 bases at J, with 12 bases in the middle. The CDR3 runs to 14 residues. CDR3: CASSVTGTGETQYF. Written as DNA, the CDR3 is TGTGCCAGCAGCGTAACCGGGACTGGGGAGACCCAGTACTTC.

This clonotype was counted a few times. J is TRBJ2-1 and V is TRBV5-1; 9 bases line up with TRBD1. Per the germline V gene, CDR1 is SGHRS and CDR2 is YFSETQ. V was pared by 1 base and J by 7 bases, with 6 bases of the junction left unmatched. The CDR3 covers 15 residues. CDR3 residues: CASSLRGQGPNEQFF. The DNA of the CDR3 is TGCGCCAGCAGCTTGAGGGGACAGGGTCCTAATGAGCAGTTCTTC.

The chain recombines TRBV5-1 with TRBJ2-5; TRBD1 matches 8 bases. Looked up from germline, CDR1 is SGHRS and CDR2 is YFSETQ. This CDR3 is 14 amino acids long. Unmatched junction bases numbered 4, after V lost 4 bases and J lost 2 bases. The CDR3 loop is CASSPDRVQETQYF. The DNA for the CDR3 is TGCGCCAGCAGCCCGGACAGGGTGCAAGAGACCCAGTACTTC.

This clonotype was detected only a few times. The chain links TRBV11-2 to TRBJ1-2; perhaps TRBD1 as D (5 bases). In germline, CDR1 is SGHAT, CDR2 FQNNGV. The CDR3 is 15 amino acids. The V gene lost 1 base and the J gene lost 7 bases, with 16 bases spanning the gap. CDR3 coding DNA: TGTGCCAGCAGCTTAGCTCTCGGACACGGTCCTGGCTACACCTTC. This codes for CASSLALGHGPGYTF.

The CDR3: CASSYPPGLATAGEQFF. CDR3 DNA sequence: TGTGCCAGCAGCTACCCCCCGGGACTAGCAACCGCCGGTGAGCAGTTCTTC. The chain couples TRBV13 to TRBJ2-1; 9 nucleotides line up with TRBD2. CDR3 length: 17 amino acids. Germline assignment: CDR1 PRHDT and CDR2 FYEKMQ (reference sequence). J lost 9 bases, V lost 4 bases, and 16 bases had no gene match.

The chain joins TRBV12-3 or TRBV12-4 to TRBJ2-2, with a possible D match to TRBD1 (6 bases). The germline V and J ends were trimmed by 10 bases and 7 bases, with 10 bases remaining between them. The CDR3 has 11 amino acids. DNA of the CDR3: TGTGCCACCAGGGGCTACGGGGAGCTGTTTTTT. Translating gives CATRGYGELFF.

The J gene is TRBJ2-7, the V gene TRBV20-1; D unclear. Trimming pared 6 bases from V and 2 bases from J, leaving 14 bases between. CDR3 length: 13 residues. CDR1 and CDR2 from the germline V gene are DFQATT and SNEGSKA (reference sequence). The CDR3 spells CSAPKPITYEQYF. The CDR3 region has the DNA TGCAGTGCCCCGAAGCCTATTACCTACGAGCAGTACTTC.

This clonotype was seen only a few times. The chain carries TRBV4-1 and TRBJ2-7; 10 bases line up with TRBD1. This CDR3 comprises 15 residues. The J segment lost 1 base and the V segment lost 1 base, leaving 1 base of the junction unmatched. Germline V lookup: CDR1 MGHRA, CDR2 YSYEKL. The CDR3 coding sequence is TGCGCCAGCAGCCAAGGGGGACAGGGGTCCTACGAGCAGTACTTC. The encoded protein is CASSQGGQGSYEQYF.

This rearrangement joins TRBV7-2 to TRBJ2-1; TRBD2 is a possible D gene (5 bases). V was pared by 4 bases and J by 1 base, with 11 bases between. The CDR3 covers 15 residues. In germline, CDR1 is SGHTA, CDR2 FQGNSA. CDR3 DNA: TGTGCCAGCAGCTCGGCGGGCTATTCCTACAATGAGCAGTTCTTC. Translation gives CASSSAGYSYNEQFF.